The clone carrying this TCR beta chain was observed at least ten times. The sample is drawn from a study of T cells in Graves' hyperthyroidism and ophthalmopathy. Amplification targeted TCR beta CDR3 regions from RNA transcripts. With the HTBI primer set, the TCR CDR3 went through a first round of RT-PCR. TCRdb re-derived calls from the multiplex PCR reads in MiXCR, one entry per CDR3 protein. The sample lists some 690,000 distinct CDR3 sequences; around a sixth were seen once. There are 18 residues in the CDR3. V shed 6 bases and J 1 base; nucleotides not matched to a gene: 18. CDR1 is SGDLS and CDR2 is YYNGEE in the germline V gene.

The sequence was obtained from a man aged 50 to 60 with Graves' hyperthyroidism. Sequenced material: blood. The rearrangement links TRBV9 to TRBJ1-1; 7 bases match TRBD1. The CDR3 here is CASTLSGGSWTGNTEAFF. CDR3 sequence (DNA): TGTGCCAGCACCCTTTCTGGCGGGTCCTGGACAGGGAACACTGAAGCTTTCTTT.